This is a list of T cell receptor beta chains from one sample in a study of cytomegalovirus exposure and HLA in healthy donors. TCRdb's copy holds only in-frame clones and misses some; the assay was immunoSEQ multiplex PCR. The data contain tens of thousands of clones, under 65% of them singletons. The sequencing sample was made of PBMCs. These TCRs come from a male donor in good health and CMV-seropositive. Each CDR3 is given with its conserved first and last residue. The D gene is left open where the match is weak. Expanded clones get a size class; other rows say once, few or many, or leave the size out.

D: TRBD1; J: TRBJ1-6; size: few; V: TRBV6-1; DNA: TGTGCCAGCAGTTATGGACAGGGAGGCTCACCCCTCCACTTT; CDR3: CASSYGQGGSPLHF
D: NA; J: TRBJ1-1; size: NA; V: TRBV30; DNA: TGTGCCCGTAGGGGGGGGAACACTGAAGCTTTCTTT; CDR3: CARRGGNTEAFF
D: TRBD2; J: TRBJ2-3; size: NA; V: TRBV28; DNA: TGTGCCAGCAGCTTAGCGGGGATCATGGCAGATACGCAGTATTTT; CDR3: CASSLAGIMADTQYF
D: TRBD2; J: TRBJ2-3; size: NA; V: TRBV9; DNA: TGTGCCAGCAGCGCTAGCGGGAGCACAGATACGCAGTATTTT; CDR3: CASSASGSTDTQYF
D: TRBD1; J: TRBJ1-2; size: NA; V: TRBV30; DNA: TGTGCCTGGAGTAAAGACAGGGGGTATGGCTACACCTTC; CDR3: CAWSKDRGYGYTF
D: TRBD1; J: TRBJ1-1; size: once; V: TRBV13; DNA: TGTGCCAGCAAAGAGACAGGGGCCTTTTATTTCACTGAAGCTCTCTTT; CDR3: CASKETGAFYFTEALF
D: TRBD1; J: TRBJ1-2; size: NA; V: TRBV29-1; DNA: TGCAGCGTTCCGCCCGGGACAGGTTATGGCTACACCTTC; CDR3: CSVPPGTGYGYTF
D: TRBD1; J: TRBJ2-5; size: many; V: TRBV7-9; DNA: TGTGCCAGCAGCCTAGGGACAGGGCAAGAGACCCAGTACTTC; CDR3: CASSLGTGQETQYF
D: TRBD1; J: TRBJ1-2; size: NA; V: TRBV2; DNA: TGTGCCAGCAGTCGACAGGGAGGAGGGGGCTATGGCTACACCTTC; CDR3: CASSRQGGGGYGYTF
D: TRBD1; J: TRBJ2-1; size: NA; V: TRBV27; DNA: TGTGCCAGCAGTTTACGACGACAGGGGTTGATATACAATGAGCAGTTCTTC; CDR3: CASSLRRQGLIYNEQFF
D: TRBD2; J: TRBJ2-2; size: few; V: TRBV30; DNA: TGTGCCTGGACCTCCGTGGGCCGCGGGAGGGCCTCCGGGGAGCTGTTTTTT; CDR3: CAWTSVGRGRASGELFF
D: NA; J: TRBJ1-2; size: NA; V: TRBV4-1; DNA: TGCGCCAGCAGCCAAGACCCGAACAGCCACTATGGCTACACCTTC; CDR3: CASSQDPNSHYGYTF
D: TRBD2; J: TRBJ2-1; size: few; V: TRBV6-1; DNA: TGTGCCAGCAGTACAGCGGGGGGCGTTAATGAGCAGTTCTTC; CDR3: CASSTAGGVNEQFF
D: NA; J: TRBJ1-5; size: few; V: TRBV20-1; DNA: TGCAGTGCTGAGGGGGTTCAGCCCCAGCATTTT; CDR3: CSAEGVQPQHF
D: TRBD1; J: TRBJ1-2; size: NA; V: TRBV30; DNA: TGTGCCTGGAGTCCCGGGACAGGGGATGGCTACACCTTC; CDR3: CAWSPGTGDGYTF
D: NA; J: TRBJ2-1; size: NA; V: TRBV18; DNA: TGTGCCAGCTCACCCATGGAGGGGCAGTTCTTC; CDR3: CASSPMEGQFF
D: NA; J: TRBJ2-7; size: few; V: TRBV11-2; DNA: TGTGCCAGCAGCTTAGTGAGGGCGGCTAGCTCCTACGAGCAGTACTTC; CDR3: CASSLVRAASSYEQYF
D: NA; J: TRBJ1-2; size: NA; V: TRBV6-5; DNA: TGTGCCAGCAGTTACCACCAGGGAGGAGGGTATGGCTACACCTTC; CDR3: CASSYHQGGGYGYTF
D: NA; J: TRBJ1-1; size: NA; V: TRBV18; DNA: TGTGCCAGCTCACCGGAGGGCACTGAAGCTTTCTTT; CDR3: CASSPEGTEAFF
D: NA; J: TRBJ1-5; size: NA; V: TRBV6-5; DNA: TGTGCCAGCAGTTACGAGGGCAATCAGCCCCAGCATTTT; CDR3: CASSYEGNQPQHF